This T cell receptor beta chain was obtained from a study of Ad26.COV2.S vaccination and SARS-CoV-2 variants. Points from the study as a whole: Researchers reported similar non-spike TCR breadth in vaccine and placebo recipients.

About this clone: Its antigen is not known.

Germline V lookup: CDR1 SGHTA, CDR2 FQGNSA. After removal of 4 bases from V and 6 bases from J, the junction contained 8 bases not matched to a gene. The CDR3 is 14 residues long. TCRdb's table, derived via immunoSEQ multiplex PCR, lists solely in-frame clones and lacks some. Among over 110,000 clones listed, 86% were seen once. The specimen comprised peripheral blood, sampled after recovery from COVID-19. This chain connects TRBV7-2 to TRBJ2-7, with 8 positions matching TRBD1. This clonotype was obtained from a human donor who had recovered from COVID-19. CDR3 residues: CASSSGQGEGEQYF. The CDR3 nucleotides read TGTGCCAGCAGCTCCGGACAGGGTGAGGGCGAGCAGTACTTC.